A single sample is the source of the 10 T cell receptor beta chains below, sequenced in a study of STAT5B mutations in CD4+ large granular lymphocyte leukemia (dated by TCRdb to the early 2020s). Libraries were made using the immunoSEQ multiplex PCR assay. In TCRdb, the immuneACCESS table is reduced to in-frame sequences with V and J assigned. These tables do not hold every clone; where another copy was compared, an unresolved V gene accounts for under half, and the others remain unexplained. The sample data list around 5,000 clones, and roughly 88% of these were observed just once. Jointly, the top ten make up 60% to 80% of the sample. Sequencing used PBMCs. These receptors all come from a man aged 35-49 years with CD4+ T-cell large granular lymphocyte leukemia.

This chain connects TRBV29-1 to TRBJ2-3; D gene ambiguous. The germline gives CDR1 SQVTM, CDR2 ANQGSEA. V gave up 4 bases and J gave up 2 bases, with 10 bases separating them. The CDR3 is 13 residues long. CDR3 nucleotides: TGCAGCGTTGCGGGCAGGCTCACAGATACGCAGTATTTT. Protein product: CSVAGRLTDTQYF.

V is TRBV6-5 and J is TRBJ2-1; 12 bases map to TRBD2. The germline V gene encodes CDR1 MNHEY and CDR2 SVGAGI. The CDR3 contains 15 residues. J was trimmed by 4 bases and V by 5 bases; bases with no gene match: 3. CDR3 region: CASSKTSGSYNEQFF. The CDR3 coding sequence is TGTGCCAGCAGTAAGACTAGCGGGAGTTACAATGAGCAGTTCTTC.

This clone appeared a single time. The chain has TRBV28 and TRBJ2-1; D is possibly TRBD1 (7 bases). Germline V gives CDR1 MDHEN, CDR2 SYDVKM. V was pared by 5 bases and J by 0 bases, with 11 bases between. The CDR3 length is 15 residues. This CDR3 reads CASSQGGGSYNEQFF. The CDR3 DNA is TGTGCCAGCAGTCAGGGGGGTGGCTCCTACAATGAGCAGTTCTTC.

A single count supports this clone. V gene TRBV5-5 combines with J gene TRBJ2-7, with D possibly matching TRBD2 (7 bases). The V end was cut by 0 bases, the J end by 2 bases, with 18 bases between. The germline CDR1 and CDR2 sequences are SGHKS and YYEKEE (reference sequence). The CDR3 covers 17 residues. The CDR3 nucleotides read TGTGCCAGCAGCTTGGGGTACCCAGGGGAGGGCACCTACGAGCAGTACTTC. Protein: CASSLGYPGEGTYEQYF.

The chain employs TRBV5-4 and TRBJ2-2; TRBD1 or TRBD2 may be the D gene (5 bases each). The CDR3 has 14 amino acids. Trimming stripped 4 bases from V and 7 bases from J, with 14 bases between. Per the germline V gene, CDR1 is SGHNT and CDR2 is YYREEE (reference sequence). The CDR3 here is CASSPTRGLGELFF. CDR3 nucleotides: TGTGCCAGCAGCCCCACTAGGGGTCTCGGGGAGCTGTTTTTT.

This chain links TRBV30 with TRBJ2-7; TRBD1 agrees at 8 bases. Unmatched junction bases numbered 3, after V lost 3 bases and J lost 2 bases. The CDR3 runs to 13 residues. Germline-derived CDR1 and CDR2 are GTSNPN and SVGIG (reference sequence). The CDR3 DNA reads as TGTGCCTGGAGGATACAGGGGGCCTACGAGCAGTACTTC. This codes for CAWRIQGAYEQYF.

This clone was recorded once. This chain connects TRBV19 to TRBJ1-6; tentatively, D is TRBD1 (5 bases). The CDR3 is made up of 16 amino acids. CDR1 and CDR2 from the germline V gene are LNHDA and SQIVND (reference sequence). The ends were cut back, 7 bases at V and 0 bases at J, with 13 bases in the middle. Written as DNA, the CDR3 is TGTGCCAGTACCCGGGACGGGAGCTCCTATAATTCACCCCTCCACTTT. This encodes CASTRDGSSYNSPLHF.

The chain has TRBV4-2 and TRBJ2-1, with 10 bases lining up with TRBD2. Trimming cost V 4 bases and J 3 bases; bases outside gene matches: 6. The CDR3 sequence is 16 residues long. In germline, CDR1 is LGHNA, CDR2 YNFKEQ. The CDR3 region has the DNA TGTGCCAGCAGCCGACCCGGGACTAGCGTCTACAATGAGCAGTTCTTC. This sequence encodes CASSRPGTSVYNEQFF.

The chain is built from TRBV6-6 and TRBJ1-4; no reliable D call. This CDR3 has 11 residues. V lost 4 bases to trimming and J lost 6 bases, with 3 bases between them. Germline V gene lookup returns CDR1 MNHNY and CDR2 SVGAGI (reference sequence). The CDR3 sequence: CASSSDEKLFF. CDR3 sequence (DNA): TGTGCCAGCAGTTCAGATGAAAAACTGTTTTTT.

The J gene is TRBJ2-7, the V gene TRBV7-2; 12 bases are a match to TRBD2. Germline-derived CDR1 and CDR2 are SGHTA and FQGNSA. V was pared by 5 bases and J by 4 bases, with 6 bases of the junction left unmatched. The CDR3 spans 15 residues. CDR3 loop: CASSRLAGGRYEQYF. The CDR3 nucleotides are TGTGCCAGCAGCCGTCTAGCGGGGGGGCGATACGAGCAGTACTTC. The variable domain in full, with the rest retrieved from reference TRBV7-2 and TRBJ2-7, is GAGVSQSPSNKVTEKGKDVELRCDPISGHTALYWYRQSLGQGLEFLIYFQGNSAPDKSGLPSDRFSAERTGGSVSTLTIQRTQQEDSAVYLCASSRLAGGRYEQYFGPGTRLTVT.